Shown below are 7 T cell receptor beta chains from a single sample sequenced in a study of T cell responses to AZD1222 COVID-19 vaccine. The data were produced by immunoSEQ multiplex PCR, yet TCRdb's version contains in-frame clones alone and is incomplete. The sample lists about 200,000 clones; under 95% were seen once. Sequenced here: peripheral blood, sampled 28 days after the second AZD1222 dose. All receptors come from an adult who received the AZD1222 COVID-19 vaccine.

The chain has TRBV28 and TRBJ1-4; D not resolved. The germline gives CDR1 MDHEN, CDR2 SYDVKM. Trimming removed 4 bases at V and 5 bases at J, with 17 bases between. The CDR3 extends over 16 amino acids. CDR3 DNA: TGTGCCAGCAGTTCCTCTTCCGTGGGATCCAATGAAAAACTGTTTTTT. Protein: CASSSSSVGSNEKLFF.

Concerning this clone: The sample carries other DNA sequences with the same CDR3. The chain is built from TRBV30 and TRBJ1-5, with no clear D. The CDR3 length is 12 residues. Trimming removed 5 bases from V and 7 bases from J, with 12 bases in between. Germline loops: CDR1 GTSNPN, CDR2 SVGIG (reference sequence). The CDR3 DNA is TGTGCCTGGGGGCGGGTAGGCCAGCCCCAGCATTTT. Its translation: CAWGRVGQPQHF.

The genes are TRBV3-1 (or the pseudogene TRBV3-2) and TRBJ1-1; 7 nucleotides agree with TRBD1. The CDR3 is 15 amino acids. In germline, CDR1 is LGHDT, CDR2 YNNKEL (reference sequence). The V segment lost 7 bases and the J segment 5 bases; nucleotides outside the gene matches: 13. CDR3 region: CASTEQGRGLTEAFF. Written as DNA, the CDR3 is TGTGCCAGCACCGAACAGGGGAGGGGACTGACTGAAGCTTTCTTT.

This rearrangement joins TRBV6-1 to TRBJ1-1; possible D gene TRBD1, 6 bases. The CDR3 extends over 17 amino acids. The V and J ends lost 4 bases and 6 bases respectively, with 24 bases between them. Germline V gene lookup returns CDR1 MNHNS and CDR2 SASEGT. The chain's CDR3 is CASSGGIRGYLHSEAFF. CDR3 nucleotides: TGTGCCAGCAGTGGGGGGATCAGGGGTTATTTACATTCTGAAGCTTTCTTT.

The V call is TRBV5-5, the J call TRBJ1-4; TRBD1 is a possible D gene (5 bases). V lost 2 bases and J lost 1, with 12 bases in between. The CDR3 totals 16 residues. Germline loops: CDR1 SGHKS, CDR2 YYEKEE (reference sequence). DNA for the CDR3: TGTGCCAGCAGCTTTGGTCAGGGAGGAACTAATGAAAAACTGTTTTTT. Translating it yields CASSFGQGGTNEKLFF.

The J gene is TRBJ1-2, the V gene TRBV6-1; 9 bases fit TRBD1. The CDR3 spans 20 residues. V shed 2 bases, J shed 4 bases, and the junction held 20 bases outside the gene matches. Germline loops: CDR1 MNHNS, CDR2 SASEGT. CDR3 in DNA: TGTGCCAGCAGTGAAAACTTCTGGTCCGGGACGAGGGACAGGGCCTATGGCTACACCTTC. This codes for CASSENFWSGTRDRAYGYTF.

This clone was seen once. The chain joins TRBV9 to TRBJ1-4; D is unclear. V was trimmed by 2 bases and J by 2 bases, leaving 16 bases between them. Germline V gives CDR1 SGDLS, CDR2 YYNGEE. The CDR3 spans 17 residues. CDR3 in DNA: TGTGCCAGCAGCGTTAGTACCAAAAGTCATACTAATGAAAAACTGTTTTTT. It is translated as CASSVSTKSHTNEKLFF.